The 20 T cell receptor beta chains in this list originate from one sample, sequenced in a study of blood T cell repertoires in COVID-19. TCRdb's copy holds only in-frame clones and misses some; the assay was immunoSEQ multiplex PCR. The sample has about 86,000 clones, roughly 84% seen once; the top ten hold 11%. Input material: peripheral blood. The receptors were sampled from a man aged 65 to 85 with acute or convalescent COVID-19.

The V and J genes are TRBV27 and TRBJ1-2; the D gene is possibly TRBD1 (6 bases). Trimming cost V 5 bases and J 8 bases, with 15 bases left between them. CDR3 length: 13 residues. Germline CDR1 reads MNHEY; CDR2 reads SMNVEV (reference sequence). The chain's CDR3 is CASSKDRVEGYTF. As DNA, the CDR3 is TGTGCCAGCAGTAAGGACAGAGTGGAGGGCTACACCTTC.

The CDR3, as DNA: TGTGCCAGCAGTTACCTGCGGGGCACCGGGGAGCTGTTTTTT. It encodes CASSYLRGTGELFF. This chain uses TRBV6-6 with TRBJ2-2, with D maybe TRBD2 (6 bases). Trimming removed 2 bases from V and 4 bases from J, with 8 bases in between. Germline CDR1 is MNHNY and CDR2 is SVGAGI (reference sequence). The CDR3 covers 14 residues.

The chain recombines TRBV5-1 with TRBJ2-2, with 8 bases fitting TRBD2. This CDR3 contains 15 residues. CDR1 and CDR2 (germline): SGHRS, YFSETQ. J was trimmed by 6 bases and V by 2 bases; bases with no gene match: 6. Here the CDR3 reads CASSFYRGGAGELFF. The CDR3 region has the DNA TGCGCCAGCAGCTTTTACCGGGGGGGCGCCGGGGAGCTGTTTTTT.

V usage is TRBV3-1 (or the pseudogene TRBV3-2) and J usage is TRBJ2-2, with 9 bases matching TRBD1. With V trimmed by 2 bases and J by 4 bases, 8 bases remained unmatched. Per germline, CDR1 LGHDT and CDR2 YNNKEL (reference sequence). CDR3 size: 17 residues. As DNA, the CDR3 is TGTGCCAGCAGCCAAATCTACCGGGACAGGGCCACCGGGGAGCTGTTTTTT. The encoded protein is CASSQIYRDRATGELFF.

The rearrangement joins TRBV2 to TRBJ2-3, with 11 bases aligning to TRBD2. Germline V gene lookup returns CDR1 SNHLY and CDR2 FYNNEI. The CDR3 has 15 amino acids. V was clipped by 5 bases and J by 6 bases; unmatched bases: 7. CDR3 sequence (DNA): TGTGCCAGCAGTAGATTAGCGGGGGGGCCGGATACGCAGTATTTT. It yields the protein CASSRLAGGPDTQYF.

Turning to this clone: Other DNA sequences in the sample encode the same CDR3. The chain recombines TRBV6-5 with TRBJ1-1, with D possibly matching TRBD1 (5 bases). V lost 2 bases and J 4 bases, leaving 8 bases between the germline ends. The CDR3 is made up of 13 amino acids. Per the germline V gene, CDR1 is MNHEY and CDR2 is SVGAGI. The CDR3 here is CASSYGGGTEAFF. The CDR3 DNA reads TGTGCCAGCAGTTACGGGGGAGGCACTGAAGCTTTCTTT.

This clone was observed a handful of times. This chain uses TRBV28 with TRBJ1-6; TRBD1 matches at 11 bases. The J segment lost 8 bases and the V segment lost 5 bases, leaving 5 bases of the junction unmatched. CDR1 is MDHEN and CDR2 is SYDVKM in the germline V gene. The CDR3 sequence is 15 residues long. The CDR3 here is CASSHGTGGDSPLHF. DNA for the CDR3: TGTGCCAGCAGTCATGGGACAGGGGGAGATTCACCCCTCCACTTT.

In nucleotides, the CDR3 is TGTGCCAGCAGTGAACAGGCGGGTTTAGGTTCCGAAGCTTTCTTT. Translation: CASSEQAGLGSEAFF. This sequence joins TRBV6-1 and TRBJ1-1; D not resolved. The CDR3 runs 15 residues. Trimming cost V 2 bases and J 8 bases, with 18 bases left between them. Per the germline V gene, CDR1 is MNHNS and CDR2 is SASEGT.

V and J are TRBV2 and TRBJ1-4, with D possibly matching TRBD1 (6 bases). Trimming shortened V by 6 bases and J by 2 bases, and 13 bases separated the two germline ends. In germline, CDR1 is SNHLY, CDR2 FYNNEI. The CDR3 covers 15 residues. CDR3 region: CASSRSQGTNEKLFF. CDR3 in DNA: TGTGCCAGCAGCCGGTCACAGGGCACTAATGAAAAACTGTTTTTT.

The chain uses TRBV14 and TRBJ2-3; the match to TRBD2 covers 9 bases. This CDR3 is built from 18 residues. Losses at the gene ends were 4 bases for V and 2 bases for J; bases not matched to a gene: 13. From germline, CDR1 is SGHDN and CDR2 FVKESK. In nucleotides, the CDR3 is TGTGCCAGCAGCCGGGGACTAGCTCAGAGTATCATCACAGATACGCAGTATTTT. It is translated as CASSRGLAQSIITDTQYF.

This chain joins TRBV29-1 and TRBJ2-7; tentative D call: TRBD1 (6 bases). The germline V gene encodes CDR1 SQVTM and CDR2 ANQGSEA. The CDR3 runs to 13 residues. CDR3 amino acids: CRARDIRSYEQYV. CDR3 coding DNA: TGCAGGGCCCGGGACATCCGCTCCTACGAGCAGTACGTC.

The gene calls are TRBV4-1 and TRBJ1-1; possibly TRBD1 for D (6 bases). CDR1 is MGHRA, CDR2 YSYEKL, per germline. CDR3 length: 14 residues. Trimming removed 6 bases from V and 0 bases from J, with 11 bases in between. The CDR3 DNA sequence: TGCGCCAGCAGAAACAGGGCCATGAACACTGAAGCTTTCTTT. Translated: CASRNRAMNTEAFF.

CDR3: CATSRERRNTQYF. The DNA of the CDR3 is TGTGCCACCAGCAGAGAGAGGAGAAATACGCAGTATTTT. V and J are TRBV15 and TRBJ2-3; no firm D call. Germline-derived CDR1 and CDR2 are LNHNV and YYDKDF (reference sequence). V was pared by 0 bases and J by 7 bases, with 8 bases between. The CDR3 covers 13 residues.

The V and J genes are TRBV3-1 (or the pseudogene TRBV3-2) and TRBJ2-3; 11 bases map to TRBD2. V lost 6 bases to trimming and J lost 5 bases; unmatched junction nucleotides: 4. CDR1 is LGHDT and CDR2 is YNNKEL in the germline V gene (reference sequence). The CDR3 runs 14 residues. CDR3: CASSSGGAVDTQYF. The CDR3 nucleotides read TGTGCCAGCAGTAGCGGGGGGGCCGTAGATACGCAGTATTTT.

This clone appeared once. This chain uses TRBV5-1 with TRBJ2-1; D is unresolved. Germline lookup yields CDR1 SGHRS and CDR2 YFSETQ. Trimming shortened V by 0 bases and J by 9 bases, and 16 bases separated the two germline ends. The CDR3 sequence is 15 residues long. CDR3 region: CASSLAVVSPSEQFF. CDR3 sequence (DNA): TGCGCCAGCAGCTTGGCCGTAGTTAGCCCCAGTGAGCAGTTCTTC.

The genes are TRBV28 and TRBJ1-2, with TRBD1 matching 8 bases. The CDR3 sequence is 12 residues long. The germline gives CDR1 MDHEN, CDR2 SYDVKM. V shed 7 bases and J 5 bases; nucleotides not matched to a gene: 3. The CDR3 sequence is CASIRQGYGYTF. CDR3 bases: TGTGCCAGCATCCGACAGGGGTATGGCTACACCTTC.

The chain joins TRBV29-1 to TRBJ1-1, with 7 bases that match TRBD1. The V gene's germline CDR1 is SQVTM and CDR2 ANQGSEA. There are 12 residues in the CDR3. Losses at the gene ends were 7 bases for V and 5 bases for J; bases not matched to a gene: 7. The CDR3 DNA reads TGCAGCGCCGTGGACAGGCGGACTGAAGCTTTCTTT. Protein product: CSAVDRRTEAFF. Filled out from reference TRBV29-1 and TRBJ1-1, the complete variable domain reads SAVISQKPSRDICQRGTSLTIQCQVDSQVTMMFWYRQQPGQSLTLIATANQGSEATYESGFVIDKFPISRPNLTFSTLTVSNMSPEDSSIYLCSAVDRRTEAFFGQGTRLTVV.

This chain uses TRBV7-6 with TRBJ1-5, with 7 bases identical to TRBD1. Germline assignment: CDR1 SGHVS and CDR2 FNYEAQ. V lost 2 bases to trimming and J lost 1 base; unmatched junction nucleotides: 5. The CDR3 has 16 residues. In DNA form, the CDR3 reads TGTGCCAGCAGCTTAAGACAGGGCGCGAGCAATCAGCCCCAGCATTTT. This translates into CASSLRQGASNQPQHF.

The chain combines TRBV5-5 with TRBJ1-2; 10 nucleotides align to TRBD1. The germline CDR1 and CDR2 sequences are SGHKS and YYEKEE (reference sequence). The CDR3 contains 18 residues. The V gene end was trimmed by 4 bases and the J gene end by 5 bases; junction bases not matched to a gene: 17. CDR3 amino acids: CASSDHPLGSGQGYGYTF. The CDR3 DNA reads TGTGCCAGCAGCGATCACCCCTTGGGGTCGGGACAGGGGTATGGCTACACCTTC.

This clone was picked up a small number of times. This chain joins TRBV5-4 and TRBJ2-3; D is perhaps TRBD2 (5 bases). Germline assignment: CDR1 SGHNT and CDR2 YYREEE (reference sequence). Trimming stripped 0 bases from V and 3 bases from J, with 8 bases between. The CDR3 consists of 14 residues. CDR3 DNA: TGTGCCAGCAGCTTGGCCAGGAGGACAGATACGCAGTATTTT. The encoded protein is CASSLARRTDTQYF.